A single sample is the source of the 4 T cell receptor beta chains below, sequenced in a study of T cell repertoires in cytomegalovirus infection. Their recognized antigens are unknown. TCRdb processed the reads anew with MiXCR; each CDR3 protein has one entry. The table shows a few hundred thousand distinct CDR3 sequences, with roughly 34% occurring only once. The sample consisted of cultured PBMCs, taken from culture after CMV antigen stimulation. The receptors were sampled from a human donor in good health (CMV status not recorded). Some clones in this sample may be carry-over from other donors' samples.

This clonotype has just a few counts. The chain recombines TRBV11-2 with TRBJ2-1; TRBD2 matches 11 bases. The V segment lost 4 bases and the J segment 5 bases; nucleotides outside the gene matches: 7. Germline values: CDR1 SGHAT, CDR2 FQNNGV. This CDR3 has 16 residues. The CDR3 reads CASSYHTSGSNNEQFF. The CDR3 DNA sequence: TGTGCCAGCAGCTATCACACTAGCGGGAGTAACAATGAGCAGTTCTTC.

The V and J genes are TRBV7-8 and TRBJ2-3; 10 positions match TRBD1. CDR3 length: 15 residues. Germline lookup yields CDR1 SGHVS and CDR2 FQNEAQ. Trimming cost V 2 bases and J 6 bases; bases outside gene matches: 5. In DNA, the CDR3 is TGTGCCAGCAGCTTACCGGGACAGGGGTCGGATACGCAGTATTTT. Its translation: CASSLPGQGSDTQYF.

This clonotype was counted between two and nine times. The chain has TRBV28 and TRBJ2-3, with 10 bases that match TRBD2. J gave up 4 bases and V 6 bases, and 16 bases lay outside the gene matches. Germline V gene lookup returns CDR1 MDHEN and CDR2 SYDVKM. The CDR3 extends over 18 amino acids. Written as DNA, the CDR3 is TGTGCCAGCAGCTACCCGGGACTAGCGAAATCCCGGGCAGATACGCAGTATTTT. This encodes CASSYPGLAKSRADTQYF.

The V gene is TRBV7-2, the J gene TRBJ2-7; D unresolved. Germline V gene data show CDR1 as SGHTA and CDR2 as FQGNSA. The CDR3 consists of 13 residues. Deletions cut 8 bases from V and 0 bases from J, with 11 bases between. This CDR3 is CASRRPGSYEQYF. In nucleotides, the CDR3 is TGTGCCAGCCGCCGCCCCGGCTCCTACGAGCAGTACTTC.